What follows are 26 T cell receptor beta chains derived from one specimen sequenced in a study of T-cell reconstitution after alpha-beta-depleted transplantation in children. Preparation of the TCRbeta library used unique molecular identifiers. Each CDR3 protein is one row after TCRdb ran MiXCR on the PCR reads. Here the sample spans 200,000 to 300,000 distinct CDR3 sequences, more than 10% being singletons. The source was PBMCs from the stem cell graft donor, collected from the stem cell graft. These receptors all stem from a human donor who donated a stem cell graft to a child with acute lymphoblastic leukemia.

This clonotype showed up many times. The chain has TRBV7-9 and TRBJ2-3; TRBD2 matches 10 bases. The germline V gene encodes CDR1 SEHNR and CDR2 FQNEAQ (reference sequence). J lost 2 bases, V lost 4 bases, and 6 bases had no gene match. This CDR3 spans 16 amino acids. CDR3 coding DNA: TGTGCCAGCAGCTCTTCTAGCGGGAGTACCACAGATACGCAGTATTTT. Translated: CASSSSSGSTTDTQYF. The entire variable domain, with the rest obtained from reference TRBV7-9 and TRBJ2-3, is as follows: DTGVSQNPRHKITKRGQNVTFRCDPISEHNRLYWYRQTLGQGPEFLTYFQNEAQLEKSRLLSDRFSAERPKGSFSTLEIQRTEQGDSAMYLCASSSSSGSTTDTQYFGPGTRLTVL.

This clonotype has at least ten counts. The chain recombines TRBV10-3 with TRBJ2-7; D not resolved. CDR1 ENHRY and CDR2 SYGVKD come from the germline V gene. CDR3 size: 16 residues. V was cut by 4 bases and J by 3 bases, with 19 bases left in between. CDR3 DNA sequence: TGTGCCATCAGTGGCGAAACGCATCTTTCGAACTACGAGCAGTACTTC. It codes for CAISGETHLSNYEQYF.

The table lists this clonotype with a few counts. V usage is TRBV24-1 and J usage is TRBJ2-7; no definite D call. The length of the CDR3 is 15 residues. The germline CDR1 and CDR2 sequences are KGHDR and SFDVKD. V was shortened by 8 bases and J by 3 bases, with 19 bases between the two germline ends. The CDR3 DNA reads TGTGCCACCAAAGCTTGGGCCTCAACCTTCTACGAGCAGTACTTC. Translation gives CATKAWASTFYEQYF.

This clonotype showed up many times. The chain combines TRBV27 with TRBJ2-7; D is possibly TRBD2 (6 bases). The V gene's germline CDR1 is MNHEY and CDR2 SMNVEV (reference sequence). V lost 6 bases and J lost 6, with 12 bases in between. CDR3 length: 12 residues. The CDR3 reads CASRGTLGEQYF. CDR3 in DNA: TGTGCCAGCAGAGGGACTCTCGGCGAGCAGTACTTC.

This clonotype has just a few counts. The genes are TRBV19 and TRBJ1-1; 12 bases are shared with TRBD1. The CDR3 is 15 amino acids. Germline CDR1 reads LNHDA; CDR2 reads SQIVND (reference sequence). The trim removed 9 bases at V and 3 bases at J, leaving 8 bases unmatched. This CDR3 is CASTSRDRGHTEAFF. Here the CDR3 DNA reads TGTGCCAGCACCAGCCGGGACAGGGGGCACACTGAAGCTTTCTTT.

In this sample, this clonotype turned up many times. The chain joins TRBV6-5 to TRBJ1-1; D is uncertain. Trimming pared 0 bases from V and 0 bases from J, leaving 14 bases between. Germline CDR1 and CDR2: MNHEY and SVGAGI. The CDR3 covers 17 residues. The CDR3 loop is CASSYSNTLLLNTEAFF. CDR3 DNA: TGTGCCAGCAGTTACTCGAACACCCTTTTGTTGAACACTGAAGCTTTCTTT.

The rearrangement joins TRBV4-3 to TRBJ2-1, with D hard to call. The germline gives CDR1 LGHNA, CDR2 YSLEER. This CDR3 contains 13 residues. Trimming stripped 0 bases from V and 5 bases from J, with 5 bases between. CDR3: CASSQDLDNEQFF. The CDR3 DNA reads as TGCGCCAGCAGCCAAGACCTAGACAATGAGCAGTTCTTC.

Ten or more counts support this clonotype. The chain joins TRBV20-1 to TRBJ1-4; 11 bases agree with TRBD1. Germline CDR1 DFQATT, CDR2 SNEGSKA (reference sequence). The CDR3 runs to 14 residues. The V and J ends lost 4 bases and 8 bases, in that order; junction bases with no gene match: 6. CDR3 region: CSAKGQGAREKLFF. Here the CDR3 DNA reads TGCAGTGCTAAAGGACAGGGGGCTAGGGAAAAACTGTTTTTT.

This clonotype was seen many times. This chain uses TRBV5-1 with TRBJ1-2; weak D call: TRBD1 (5 bases). Trimming took off 3 bases at V and 5 bases at J, with 11 bases between the two ends. The germline V gene encodes CDR1 SGHRS and CDR2 YFSETQ. The CDR3 is 13 residues long. The CDR3 spells CASSWDGLYGYTF. The CDR3, as DNA: TGCGCCAGCAGCTGGGACGGACTATATGGCTACACCTTC.

The table lists this clonotype with a few counts. V and J are TRBV30 and TRBJ2-7; D unclear. With 2 bases removed from V and 1 base from J, the gap between germline ends came to 9 bases. Germline lookup yields CDR1 GTSNPN and CDR2 SVGIG (reference sequence). CDR3 length: 13 residues. The CDR3 sequence: CAWSRAGSYEQYF. The CDR3 coding sequence is TGTGCCTGGAGTCGTGCAGGATCCTACGAGCAGTACTTC.

Regarding this clonotype: Sequence at one end of the junction differs from germline and may be a read error. V and J are TRBV7-2 and TRBJ2-5; D gene unclear. CDR3 length: 11 amino acids. Germline V gene lookup returns CDR1 SGHTA and CDR2 FQGNSA. The CDR3 protein is CASSSGPREDF. The CDR3 DNA reads TGTGCCAGCAGCTCCGGCCCCCGCGAGGACTTC.

This clonotype was observed at least ten times. The genes are TRBV4-3 and TRBJ2-2; D gene ambiguous. The germline CDR1 and CDR2 sequences are LGHNA and YSLEER. Trimming removed 0 bases from V and 0 bases from J, with 8 bases in between. This CDR3 has 16 amino acids. The CDR3 protein is CASSQDLATNTGELFF. The CDR3 DNA is TGCGCCAGCAGCCAAGATCTGGCGACGAACACCGGGGAGCTGTTTTTT.

Many counts were recorded for this clonotype. The V call is TRBV24-1, the J call TRBJ2-2; the D is unclear. CDR3 length equals 17 residues. CDR1 KGHDR and CDR2 SFDVKD come from the germline V gene. Trimming removed 0 bases at V and 2 bases at J, with 12 bases between. CDR3 DNA: TGTGCCACCAGTGATTTGCGCTCCGCGGTTAACACCGGGGAGCTGTTTTTT. It specifies CATSDLRSAVNTGELFF.

This clonotype was found many times. V usage is TRBV20-1 and J usage is TRBJ1-5, with no clear D. Trimming took 6 bases from V and 6 from J, leaving 21 bases between them. The CDR3 loop spans 15 amino acids. Germline V gene lookup returns CDR1 DFQATT and CDR2 SNEGSKA (reference sequence). The CDR3 here is CSALSSWGESQPQHF. In DNA form, the CDR3 reads TGCAGTGCGCTCTCTTCGTGGGGAGAGAGTCAGCCCCAGCATTTT.

This clonotype was seen many times. The J gene is TRBJ2-7, the V gene TRBV19; 7 bases are shared with TRBD1. Germline CDR1 reads LNHDA; CDR2 reads SQIVND (reference sequence). V was clipped by 3 bases and J by 7 bases; unmatched bases: 6. The CDR3 extends over 13 amino acids. The CDR3 loop reads CASSIDREREQYF. The CDR3 nucleotides are TGTGCCAGTAGTATCGACAGGGAGCGAGAGCAGTACTTC. Full variable domain (remainder filled in from reference TRBV19 and TRBJ2-7): DGGITQSPKYLFRKEGQNVTLSCEQNLNHDAMYWYRQDPGQGLRLIYYSQIVNDFQKGDIAEGYSVSREKKESFPLTVTSAQKNPTAFYLCASSIDREREQYFGPGTRLTVT.

This clonotype was recorded many times. This sequence joins TRBV12-3 or TRBV12-4 and TRBJ1-4, with 9 bases lining up with TRBD1. This CDR3 comprises 13 residues. The ends lost 9 bases at V and 7 bases at J; junction bases unmatched: 6. DNA of the CDR3: TGTGCCAGTTGCGGGACAGGGTCTGAAAAACTGTTTTTT. Translated, it gives CASCGTGSEKLFF.

This clonotype was observed a few times. Germline is not matched at one junction end, which may reflect a read error. This chain joins TRBV11-2 and TRBJ2-3; 8 bases align to TRBD1. Germline V lookup: CDR1 SGHAT, CDR2 FQNNGV. This CDR3 is 16 amino acids long. The CDR3 sequence is CASSPQGGRGTGTQYF. For the CDR3, the DNA is TGTGCCAGCAGCCCACAGGGGGGCAGGGGCACAGGTACGCAGTATTTT.

The table lists this clonotype with many counts. The rearrangement joins TRBV7-8 to TRBJ2-1; 7 bases align to TRBD2. V lost 5 bases, J lost 9 bases, and 13 bases stayed unmatched. The CDR3 runs to 15 residues. Germline values: CDR1 SGHVS, CDR2 FQNEAQ. CDR3 sequence reads: CASSPYSGLSGEQFF. The CDR3 nucleotides read TGTGCCAGCAGCCCATATAGCGGGTTGTCGGGTGAGCAGTTCTTC.

This clonotype showed up many times. The chain combines TRBV29-1 with TRBJ1-1; 12 bases fit TRBD1. The CDR3 has 15 amino acids. The germline CDR1 and CDR2 sequences are SQVTM and ANQGSEA. Losses at the gene ends were 3 bases for V and 2 bases for J; bases not matched to a gene: 4. CDR3 in amino acids: CSVETGTGGNTEAFF. As DNA, the CDR3 is TGCAGCGTTGAGACCGGGACAGGGGGCAACACTGAAGCTTTCTTT.

This clonotype was detected only a few times. V usage is TRBV30 and J usage is TRBJ2-3; 8 bases are shared with TRBD2. The CDR3 runs 16 residues. V lost 2 bases to trimming and J lost 1 base; unmatched junction nucleotides: 8. From germline, CDR1 is GTSNPN and CDR2 SVGIG (reference sequence). CDR3 in DNA: TGTGCCTGGAGTTCATCGACTAGCGTGGGCACAGATACGCAGTATTTT. This encodes CAWSSSTSVGTDTQYF.

This clonotype was seen at least ten times. This chain joins TRBV29-1 and TRBJ2-7; tentatively, D is TRBD2 (7 bases). Germline assignment: CDR1 SQVTM and CDR2 ANQGSEA. Trimming shortened V by 3 bases and J by 9 bases, and 12 bases separated the two germline ends. The CDR3 is 11 amino acids. The CDR3: CSVDGGRGQYF. DNA for the CDR3: TGCAGCGTTGACGGGGGGCGCGGGCAGTACTTC.

This clonotype has just a few counts. The chain employs TRBV6-2 or TRBV6-3 and TRBJ2-7; 13 positions agree with TRBD2. V lost 4 bases and J lost 4; bases outside the gene matches: 7. This CDR3 is 16 amino acids long. The germline gives CDR1 MNHEY, CDR2 SVGEGT. CDR3 amino acids: CASSSHWTSGGYEQYF. The CDR3 nucleotides are TGTGCCAGCAGTTCCCACTGGACTAGCGGGGGTTACGAGCAGTACTTC.

V gene TRBV3-1 combines with J gene TRBJ1-5, with D possibly being TRBD1 (6 bases). V was shortened by 3 bases and J by 7 bases, with 19 bases between the two germline ends. CDR1 and CDR2 (germline): LGHDT, YNNKEL (reference sequence). The CDR3 is 16 residues long. CDR3 region: CASSHTEGGGRQPQHF. The CDR3 DNA sequence: TGTGCCAGCAGCCATACAGAAGGGGGGGGGAGACAGCCCCAGCATTTT. The entire variable domain, with the rest obtained from reference TRBV3-1 and TRBJ1-5, is as follows: DTAVSQTPKYLVTQMGNDKSIKCEQNLGHDTMYWYKQDSKKFLKIMFSYNNKELIINETVPNRFSPKSPDKAHLNLHINSLELGDSAVYFCASSHTEGGGRQPQHFGDGTRLSIL.

This clonotype was detected ten times or more. This sequence joins TRBV7-3 and TRBJ2-1; D gene ambiguous. Germline CDR1 reads SGHTA; CDR2 reads FQGTGA. V lost 5 bases and J 0 bases, leaving 2 bases between the germline ends. The CDR3 extends over 12 amino acids. The DNA of the CDR3 is TGTGCCAGCAGCACCTCCTACAATGAGCAGTTCTTC. Its protein is CASSTSYNEQFF.

The V and J genes are TRBV4-3 and TRBJ2-5; D possibly matches TRBD1 or TRBD2 (5 bases each). In germline, CDR1 is LGHNA, CDR2 YSLEER. Trimming stripped 4 bases from V and 5 bases from J, with 14 bases between. The CDR3 length is 14 residues. CDR3 residues: CASSLGWGTETQYF. The CDR3 DNA reads as TGCGCCAGCAGCCTTGGCTGGGGGACGGAGACCCAGTACTTC.

This clonotype appeared many times. J is TRBJ2-7 and V is TRBV29-1; possibly TRBD1 for D (5 bases). Germline CDR1 SQVTM, CDR2 ANQGSEA. The CDR3 is 12 residues long. Trimming took off 4 bases at V and 5 bases at J, with 12 bases between the two ends. DNA of the CDR3: TGCAGCGTTGGAGGACACGGAAACGAGCAGTACTTC. This encodes CSVGGHGNEQYF.